This passage covers 28 T cell receptor beta chains from one sample sequenced in a study of blood T cell repertoires in COVID-19 (dated by TCRdb to 2019 to 2021). The library came from the immunoSEQ multiplex PCR assay. As stored in TCRdb, this immuneACCESS dataset retains in-frame rearrangements with V and J assigned. A fraction of the clones does not appear; measured against another copy, unresolved V genes explain less than half of the discrepancy, and the remainder lacks a known reason. This sample has about 280,000 clones in its table, and over 75% of those were observed once. The ten largest clonotypes hold more than 10% of the sample. Sequencing input: peripheral blood. The receptors come from a human donor in a cohort sampled during active COVID-19.

The chain links TRBV18 to TRBJ1-1, with D uncertain. The germline V gene encodes CDR1 KGHSH and CDR2 LQKENI. CDR3 length equals 13 residues. Trimming removed 8 bases from V and 5 bases from J, with 15 bases in between. The CDR3 is CASQEKGWTEAFF. The CDR3 nucleotides read TGTGCCAGCCAGGAAAAAGGTTGGACTGAAGCTTTCTTT. Looking up the rest from reference TRBV18 and TRBJ1-1 gives the full variable domain: NAGVMQNPRHLVRRRGQEARLRCSPMKGHSHVYWYRQLPEEGLKFMVYLQKENIIDESGMPKERFSAEFPKEGPSILRIQQVVRGDSAAYFCASQEKGWTEAFFGQGTRLTVV.

V gene TRBV14 combines with J gene TRBJ2-1; a weak D match, TRBD2 (6 bases). V shed 4 bases and J shed 2 bases, with 9 bases lying between them. Germline loops: CDR1 SGHDN, CDR2 FVKESK. The CDR3 spans 14 residues. The CDR3 region is CASSPGGPYNEQFF. CDR3 in DNA: TGTGCCAGCAGCCCTGGAGGGCCCTACAATGAGCAGTTCTTC.

V is TRBV18 and J is TRBJ1-1, with D possibly being TRBD1 (5 bases). This CDR3 contains 13 residues. Germline CDR1 and CDR2: KGHSH and LQKENI. Trimming removed 6 bases from V and 1 base from J, with 9 bases in between. The CDR3 reads CASSQTENTEAFF. The CDR3 DNA reads as TGTGCCAGCTCTCAGACAGAGAACACTGAAGCTTTCTTT. Based on the CDR3 plus reference TRBV18 and TRBJ1-1, the full variable domain is NAGVMQNPRHLVRRRGQEARLRCSPMKGHSHVYWYRQLPEEGLKFMVYLQKENIIDESGMPKERFSAEFPKEGPSILRIQQVVRGDSAAYFCASSQTENTEAFFGQGTRLTVV.

The gene calls are TRBV5-6 and TRBJ1-1; no clear D gene. V shed 2 bases and J shed 5 bases, with 13 bases lying between them. This CDR3 has 14 amino acids. The germline V gene encodes CDR1 SGHDT and CDR2 YYEEEE. CDR3 nucleotides: TGTGCCAGCAGCTTTGAGGGCTTATGGACTGAAGCTTTCTTT. It yields the protein CASSFEGLWTEAFF.

The genes are TRBV5-1 and TRBJ1-4; the D is unclear. Germline CDR1 is SGHRS and CDR2 is YFSETQ. This CDR3 is 16 amino acids long. V was trimmed by 4 bases and J by 0 bases, leaving 13 bases between them. The DNA for the CDR3 is TGCGCCAGCAGCCCGAACCCACAGCCAACTAATGAAAAACTGTTTTTT. Protein product: CASSPNPQPTNEKLFF.

Written as DNA, the CDR3 is TGTGCCAGCAGTGTACGGGACAGTCATAATTCACCCCTCCACTTT. Amino acid sequence: CASSVRDSHNSPLHF. The chain uses TRBV2 and TRBJ1-6; 7 bases fit TRBD1. This CDR3 comprises 15 residues. Per germline, CDR1 SNHLY and CDR2 FYNNEI. The V segment lost 4 bases and the J segment 5 bases; nucleotides outside the gene matches: 5.

The chain couples TRBV27 to TRBJ2-3; 9 nucleotides line up with TRBD1. The CDR3 spans 17 residues. Trimming took 5 bases from V and 2 from J; bases not matched to a gene: 11. Looked up from germline, CDR1 is MNHEY and CDR2 is SMNVEV (reference sequence). CDR3: CASSAGTGSRVTDTQYF. The CDR3 DNA follows: TGTGCCAGCAGTGCCGGGACAGGGAGTCGCGTCACAGATACGCAGTATTTT.

The chain links TRBV18 to TRBJ1-1, with D perhaps matching TRBD1 (6 bases). The V and J ends lost 3 bases and 5 bases respectively, with 16 bases between them. CDR1 and CDR2 (germline): KGHSH, LQKENI. The CDR3 totals 15 residues. The CDR3 nucleotides are TGTGCCAGCTCACCCGGGAGGGGGGCGCGGACTGAAGCTTTCTTT. Protein product: CASSPGRGARTEAFF.

V usage is TRBV6-5 and J usage is TRBJ2-1; possibly TRBD2 for D (5 bases). Germline V gives CDR1 MNHEY, CDR2 SVGAGI. This CDR3 region has 15 residues. Trimming pared 4 bases from V and 0 bases from J, leaving 10 bases between. The chain's CDR3 is CASSFGGNSYNEQFF. The DNA for the CDR3 is TGTGCCAGCAGTTTCGGAGGTAACTCCTACAATGAGCAGTTCTTC.

The V and J genes are TRBV23-1 and TRBJ1-1; D is unresolved. TRBV23-1 is recorded as an ORF, its role being uncertain. CDR3 length: 14 amino acids. Deletions cut 11 bases from V and 3 bases from J, with 19 bases between. CDR3 in amino acids: CAGIISAEDTEAFF. The DNA of the CDR3 is TGCGCCGGAATCATTTCCGCCGAGGACACTGAAGCTTTCTTT.

The genes are TRBV11-2 and TRBJ2-2, with D maybe TRBD1 (6 bases). Germline V CDR1 and CDR2: SGHAT, FQNNGV. V lost 2 bases to trimming and J lost 4 bases, with 8 bases between them. The length of the CDR3 is 14 residues. The CDR3 sequence is CASSLNRVTGELFF. CDR3 DNA sequence: TGTGCCAGCAGCTTAAACAGGGTCACCGGGGAGCTGTTTTTT.

J is TRBJ2-4 and V is TRBV28; perhaps TRBD1 as D (6 bases). V lost 6 bases and J 5 bases, leaving 14 bases between the germline ends. Germline values: CDR1 MDHEN, CDR2 SYDVKM. The CDR3 covers 14 residues. The CDR3 sequence: CASSPQQGQNIQYF. The CDR3 region has the DNA TGTGCCAGCAGCCCCCAACAGGGCCAAAACATTCAGTACTTC.

V usage is TRBV6-2 or TRBV6-3 and J usage is TRBJ2-7; TRBD1 matches at 9 bases. V trimming: 4 bases; J trimming: 3 bases; junction bases outside the gene matches: 7. Germline V CDR1 and CDR2: MNHEY, SVGEGT. This CDR3 is built from 15 residues. The DNA for the CDR3 is TGTGCCAGCAGTTTAACCGGGACAGGGAACTACGAGCAGTACTTC. This sequence encodes CASSLTGTGNYEQYF.

The V and J genes are TRBV10-2 and TRBJ2-1, with 13 bases matching TRBD2. This CDR3 has 16 residues. V was clipped by 5 bases and J by 3 bases; unmatched bases: 4. Germline V gives CDR1 WSHSY, CDR2 SAAADI. The chain's CDR3 is CASSRGTSGVYNEQFF. The CDR3 DNA reads as TGCGCCAGCAGTCGAGGGACTAGCGGGGTCTACAATGAGCAGTTCTTC.

The V call is TRBV7-9, the J call TRBJ2-5; 10 bases are shared with TRBD2. CDR3 length: 15 amino acids. J lost 4 bases, V lost 5 bases, and 7 bases had no gene match. The germline gives CDR1 SEHNR, CDR2 FQNEAQ (reference sequence). As DNA, the CDR3 is TGTGCCAGCAGCCGGCTAGCGGGAGTGGTAGAGACCCAGTACTTC. As protein: CASSRLAGVVETQYF.

This chain uses TRBV11-2 with TRBJ2-1, with 9 bases lining up with TRBD1. The CDR3 is 16 amino acids. V was clipped by 1 base and J by 9 bases; unmatched bases: 10. Per germline, CDR1 SGHAT and CDR2 FQNNGV. The CDR3 DNA reads TGTGCCAGCAGCTTAGGGGGGACAGGGAGGGGATTTGAGCAGTTCTTC. Protein: CASSLGGTGRGFEQFF.

The DNA of the CDR3 is TGTGCCAGCAGCTTAGCGGGAGCTAAAAACTACGAGCAGTACTTC. As protein: CASSLAGAKNYEQYF. The chain is built from TRBV13 and TRBJ2-7; TRBD2 is a possible D gene (6 bases). The germline V gene has CDR1 PRHDT and CDR2 FYEKMQ (reference sequence). This CDR3 spans 15 amino acids. The V end lost 1 base, the J end lost 3 bases, and 13 bases lay between the germline ends.

The count of this clone is one. V usage is TRBV13 and J usage is TRBJ1-1; no clear D. CDR3 size: 12 residues. V was pared by 4 bases and J by 5 bases, with 8 bases between. Germline assignment: CDR1 PRHDT and CDR2 FYEKMQ (reference sequence). Here the CDR3 DNA reads TGTGCCAGCAGCTCCCTTTCTACTGAAGCTTTCTTT. Residues: CASSSLSTEAFF.

This clone was seen a single time. The chain carries TRBV12-3 or TRBV12-4 and TRBJ1-1; tentatively, D is TRBD1 (6 bases). Trimming shortened V by 5 bases and J by 8 bases, and 12 bases separated the two germline ends. The CDR3 sequence is 12 residues long. CDR3 DNA sequence: TGTGCCAGCAGTCTAGGGGGGGGCGAAGCTTTCTTT. This gives the protein CASSLGGGEAFF.

In this sample, this clone turned up once. V gene TRBV19 combines with J gene TRBJ2-3; 9 bases map to TRBD2. The V gene's germline CDR1 is LNHDA and CDR2 SQIVND (reference sequence). V trimming: 6 bases; J trimming: 0 bases; junction bases outside the gene matches: 10. The CDR3 length is 17 residues. CDR3 sequence (DNA): TGTGCCAGTAGCAATAGCGGGAGAGGGACTAGCACAGATACGCAGTATTTT. Its protein is CASSNSGRGTSTDTQYF.

The V call is TRBV10-3, the J call TRBJ2-1; TRBD2 matches at 8 bases. V shed 2 bases, J shed 9 bases, and the junction held 3 bases outside the gene matches. The germline V gene encodes CDR1 ENHRY and CDR2 SYGVKD. The CDR3 has 13 residues. The CDR3 sequence: CAISEVAGSEQFF. The CDR3 region has the DNA TGTGCCATCAGTGAGGTAGCGGGAAGTGAGCAGTTCTTC.

Only a few counts were recorded for this clone. The J gene is TRBJ2-7, the V gene TRBV2, with 10 positions matching TRBD2. The germline V gene has CDR1 SNHLY and CDR2 FYNNEI. With V trimmed by 5 bases and J by 2 bases, 6 bases remained unmatched. This CDR3 contains 15 residues. Here the CDR3 reads CASSSSGRGTYEQYF. The DNA of the CDR3 is TGTGCCAGCAGTTCTAGCGGGAGAGGAACCTACGAGCAGTACTTC.

The genes are TRBV7-8 and TRBJ1-2, with a possible D match to TRBD1 (5 bases). The CDR3 consists of 17 residues. Germline assignment: CDR1 SGHVS and CDR2 FQNEAQ. Between the trimmed V and J ends, which lost 2 bases and 4 bases, there was a span of 20 bases. The CDR3 DNA reads as TGTGCCAGCAGCTTAAGGCTAAGGGGTGGCCGATCCTATGGCTACACCTTC. Its translation is CASSLRLRGGRSYGYTF.

CDR3: CASSLGGTYEQYF. In DNA form, the CDR3 reads TGTGCCAGCAGCTTAGGCGGGACCTACGAGCAGTACTTC. The genes are TRBV13 and TRBJ2-7; possibly TRBD2 for D (5 bases). The CDR3 is 13 amino acids. The V end lost 0 bases, the J end lost 2 bases, and 5 bases lay between the germline ends. Germline CDR1 reads PRHDT; CDR2 reads FYEKMQ (reference sequence).

This clone was counted once. The chain is built from TRBV20-1 and TRBJ2-7; TRBD2 might be the D (5 bases). The V end lost 3 bases, the J end lost 6 bases, and 9 bases lay between the germline ends. Germline loops: CDR1 DFQATT, CDR2 SNEGSKA (reference sequence). The CDR3 has 11 residues. CDR3 sequence reads: CSASKGGEQYF. CDR3 sequence (DNA): TGCAGTGCTAGTAAAGGAGGCGAGCAGTACTTC.

The chain links TRBV15 to TRBJ2-6; TRBD1 aligns across 9 bases. The CDR3 spans 18 residues. Looked up from germline, CDR1 is LNHNV and CDR2 is YYDKDF (reference sequence). The ends lost 5 bases at V and 0 bases at J; junction bases unmatched: 8. CDR3 sequence: CATSGRTGALSGANVLTF. The CDR3 coding sequence is TGTGCCACCAGCGGCAGGACAGGGGCCCTCTCTGGGGCCAACGTCCTGACTTTC.

The V and J genes are TRBV19 and TRBJ1-1, with D perhaps TRBD1 (6 bases). From germline, CDR1 is LNHDA and CDR2 SQIVND (reference sequence). Trimming removed 5 bases from V and 1 base from J, with 14 bases in between. This CDR3 comprises 15 residues. The CDR3 nucleotides read TGTGCCAGTAGTTCGCGGACAGATTGGAACACTGAAGCTTTCTTT. It specifies CASSSRTDWNTEAFF.

The CDR3 DNA follows: TGTGCCAGCAGTTTTAATTTGGGCCGCCCTAACTACGAGCAGTACTTC. Its protein product is CASSFNLGRPNYEQYF. The V call is TRBV28, the J call TRBJ2-7; D call uncertain. The V end lost 3 bases, the J end lost 3 bases, and 18 bases lay between the germline ends. Per the germline V gene, CDR1 is MDHEN and CDR2 is SYDVKM. The CDR3 covers 16 residues.